The 10 T cell receptor beta chains in this list originate from one sample, sequenced in a study of cytomegalovirus exposure and HLA in healthy donors. PCR primers comprised 60 Vbeta and 13 Jbeta primers. Repertoires were generated with immunoSEQ multiplex PCR, while TCRdb's copy carries only in-frame clones and drops some. The sample records around 210,000 clones, about 85% being singletons. Specimen: PBMCs. Receptors were obtained from a girl aged 2 to 10 in good health and CMV-seronegative.

This clone was picked up a small number of times. The rearrangement uses TRBV18 and TRBJ1-2, with D possibly matching TRBD1 (6 bases). Trimming took 2 bases from V and 4 from J, leaving 14 bases between them. The germline CDR1 and CDR2 sequences are KGHSH and LQKENI. This CDR3 has 15 residues. This CDR3 reads CASSPSGVVGYGYTF. CDR3 nucleotides: TGTGCCAGCTCACCATCAGGGGTGGTCGGCTATGGCTACACCTTC.

V is TRBV6-5 and J is TRBJ2-5; possibly TRBD1 for D (7 bases). The J call may be mistaken, given a closer DNA end match to TRBJ2-7. Germline CDR1 MNHEY, CDR2 SVGAGI. CDR3 length: 16 residues. The CDR3 nucleotides are TGTGCCAGCAGTTACTCGAAGACAGGGAGGTCGTACGAGCAGTACTTC. This translates into CASSYSKTGRSYEQYF.

The chain employs TRBV6-5 and TRBJ1-1; D is ambiguous. V lost 6 bases and J 3 bases, leaving 5 bases between the germline ends. In germline, CDR1 is MNHEY, CDR2 SVGAGI. There are 11 residues in the CDR3. Written as DNA, the CDR3 is TGTGCCAGCAGCGGGGACACTGAAGCTTTCTTT. The encoded protein is CASSGDTEAFF.

The chain couples TRBV6-1 to TRBJ2-3; 10 bases fit TRBD2. With V trimmed by 6 bases and J by 5 bases, 2 bases remained unmatched. The CDR3 contains 13 residues. The germline gives CDR1 MNHNS, CDR2 SASEGT. This CDR3 is CASRPSGRDTQYF. In DNA, the CDR3 is TGTGCCAGCAGGCCTAGCGGGAGAGATACGCAGTATTTT.

V and J are TRBV5-4 and TRBJ1-2, with 9 bases identical to TRBD1. Germline V gives CDR1 SGHNT, CDR2 YYREEE (reference sequence). V shed 4 bases and J 3 bases; nucleotides not matched to a gene: 4. The CDR3 runs 14 residues. CDR3 residues: CASSLRTGDYGYTF. The CDR3 DNA follows: TGTGCCAGCAGCCTTAGGACAGGGGACTATGGCTACACCTTC.

This clone was observed a handful of times. The rearrangement joins TRBV2 to TRBJ1-2; D ambiguous. Trimming took 3 bases from V and 0 from J, leaving 2 bases between them. Germline loops: CDR1 SNHLY, CDR2 FYNNEI. The CDR3 totals 12 residues. CDR3 sequence reads: CASSDTNYGYTF. In nucleotides, the CDR3 is TGTGCCAGCAGTGACACTAACTATGGCTACACCTTC.

In its sample, this clone was seen a few times. The chain links TRBV5-1 to TRBJ2-3, with TRBD2 matching 9 bases. The CDR3 has 15 amino acids. Germline assignment: CDR1 SGHRS and CDR2 YFSETQ. Trimming at V came to 1 base and at J to 6 bases, leaving 6 bases not matched to a gene. In DNA, the CDR3 is TGCGCCAGCAGCTTGTGGTCTAGCGGGGAGGATACGCAGTATTTT. Protein product: CASSLWSSGEDTQYF.

V and J are TRBV12-5 and TRBJ1-1; perhaps TRBD1 as D (6 bases). The CDR3 is 17 amino acids. Per the germline V gene, CDR1 is LGHNT and CDR2 is FRNRAP. V was cut by 2 bases and J by 0 bases, with 16 bases left in between. The CDR3 region is CASGLHRDTWMNTEAFF. In DNA, the CDR3 is TGTGCTAGTGGTTTGCACCGGGACACCTGGATGAACACTGAAGCTTTCTTT.

DNA of the CDR3: TGTGCCAGCAGCTCGGGACACAATAATTCACCCCTCCACTTT. It is translated as CASSSGHNNSPLHF. This sequence joins TRBV7-3 and TRBJ1-6, with D tentatively TRBD1 (6 bases). Germline CDR1 reads SGHTA; CDR2 reads FQGTGA. This CDR3 has 14 residues. Trimming removed 4 bases at V and 5 bases at J, with 9 bases between.

The CDR3 nucleotides are TGTGCCAGCAGCTTTTCGGGGGGGCCGGCAGATACGCAGTATTTT. Protein: CASSFSGGPADTQYF. J is TRBJ2-3 and V is TRBV7-9; 8 bases align to TRBD2. Germline CDR1 is SEHNR and CDR2 is FQNEAQ (reference sequence). The CDR3 is made up of 15 amino acids. V lost 3 bases, J lost 4 bases, and 6 bases stayed unmatched.